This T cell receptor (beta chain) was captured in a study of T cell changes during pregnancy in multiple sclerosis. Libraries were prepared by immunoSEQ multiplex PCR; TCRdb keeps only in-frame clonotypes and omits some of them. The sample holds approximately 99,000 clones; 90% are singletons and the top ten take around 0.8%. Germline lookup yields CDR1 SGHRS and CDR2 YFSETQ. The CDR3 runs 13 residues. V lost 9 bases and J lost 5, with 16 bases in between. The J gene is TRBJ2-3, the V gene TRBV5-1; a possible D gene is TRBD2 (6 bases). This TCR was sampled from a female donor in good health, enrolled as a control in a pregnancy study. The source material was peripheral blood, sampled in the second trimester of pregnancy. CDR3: CATSVGGIDTQYF. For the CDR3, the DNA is TGCGCCACCTCAGTAGGAGGGATAGATACGCAGTATTTT.